The 14 T cell receptor beta chains below all came from one sample that was sequenced in a study of T cells in Graves' hyperthyroidism and ophthalmopathy. RNA transcripts yielded amplified TCR beta CDR3 regions. The HTBI primer set was used in a first-round RT-PCR of the TCR CDR3. TCRdb reprocessed the multiplex PCR reads via MiXCR and lists one record per CDR3 protein. Found here are around 350,000 distinct CDR3 sequences, around 25% of them singletons; the top ten hold less than 85%. The source material was blood. The receptors were sampled from a man over 45 with Graves' hyperthyroidism.

Many counts were recorded for this clonotype. The rearrangement joins TRBV20-1 to TRBJ1-1; TRBD1 matches 7 bases. This CDR3 is built from 15 residues. Germline trimming cut 1 base from V and 4 bases from J; bases unmatched to any gene: 9. Per the germline V gene, CDR1 is DFQATT and CDR2 is SNEGSKA (reference sequence). CDR3 coding DNA: TGCAGTGCTAGAGGAGAGGGGGCGCCTGGCACTGAAGCTTTCTTT. It yields the protein CSARGEGAPGTEAFF.

The CDR3 loop is CATSDRQSPSTDTQYF. CDR3 coding DNA: TGTGCCACCAGTGATCGACAATCGCCCAGCACAGATACGCAGTATTTT. The J gene is TRBJ2-3, the V gene TRBV24-1, with D hard to call. Germline V gene lookup returns CDR1 KGHDR and CDR2 SFDVKD. Deletions cut 3 bases from V and 0 bases from J, with 12 bases between. The CDR3 totals 16 residues.

This clonotype was seen many times. This sequence joins TRBV11-3 and TRBJ2-1, with unresolved D. Germline V gene data show CDR1 as SGHNT and CDR2 as YENEEA. V dropped 6 bases and J dropped 7 bases, with 13 bases sitting between them. CDR3 length: 13 residues. The CDR3 nucleotides are TGTGCCAGCAGGGATAAAAGATCGAATGAGCAGTTCTTC. Translating it yields CASRDKRSNEQFF.

The chain couples TRBV6-1 to TRBJ2-1; 11 nucleotides match TRBD2. V gave up 5 bases and J gave up 5 bases; unmatched junction bases: 2. In germline, CDR1 is MNHNS, CDR2 SASEGT. The CDR3 totals 14 residues. The CDR3 reads CASSQLAGDNEQFF. The CDR3 nucleotides are TGTGCCAGCAGTCAACTAGCGGGGGACAATGAGCAGTTCTTC.

The chain combines TRBV6-9 with TRBJ1-1, with 7 bases that match TRBD1. Trimming removed 3 bases from V and 3 bases from J; junction bases left unmatched: 4. This CDR3 contains 14 residues. Germline V gene sequence: CDR1 MNHGY, CDR2 SVAAGI. CDR3 protein: CASSYKGADTEAFF. The CDR3 DNA is TGTGCCAGCAGTTACAAGGGGGCGGACACTGAAGCTTTCTTT.

J is TRBJ2-3 and V is TRBV5-4; D is unclear. Germline CDR1 reads SGHNT; CDR2 reads YYREEE (reference sequence). Trimming left V 1 base short and J 2 bases short, with 11 bases between. The CDR3 is 15 amino acids. The CDR3 loop is CASSLYAGDTDTQYF. CDR3 bases: TGTGCCAGCAGCTTGTACGCAGGCGACACAGATACGCAGTATTTT.

This clonotype was seen a few times. The chain links TRBV20-1 to TRBJ1-1, with D unclear. Trimming pared 7 bases from V and 5 bases from J, leaving 17 bases between. The CDR3 contains 13 residues. Germline V gene data show CDR1 as DFQATT and CDR2 as SNEGSKA (reference sequence). In DNA form, the CDR3 reads TGCAGTGTTCGGCCGCCGATGACGACTGAAGCTTTCTTT. This encodes CSVRPPMTTEAFF.

This chain connects TRBV24-1 to TRBJ1-2; D unclear. The CDR3 runs 12 residues. Germline V gene data show CDR1 as KGHDR and CDR2 as SFDVKD. V lost 6 bases, J lost 3 bases, and 7 bases lay in between. Written as DNA, the CDR3 is TGTGCCACCAGTTTTGGGGACTATGGCTACACCTTC. This gives the protein CATSFGDYGYTF.

The chain recombines TRBV19 with TRBJ1-5; D might be TRBD1 (5 bases). V was shortened by 6 bases and J by 1 base, with 19 bases between the two germline ends. The CDR3 is 17 residues long. Germline V gene sequence: CDR1 LNHDA, CDR2 SQIVND (reference sequence). CDR3 DNA: TGTGCCAGTAGGGATGCTAACCAGGGCGGCAGCAATCAGCCCCAGCATTTT. This encodes CASRDANQGGSNQPQHF.

This clonotype occurred a few times. The chain couples TRBV20-1 to TRBJ2-5; 12 bases are a match to TRBD2. The CDR3 has 15 amino acids. Germline CDR1 and CDR2: DFQATT and SNEGSKA (reference sequence). V shed 4 bases, J shed 5 bases, and the junction held 8 bases outside the gene matches. The CDR3 spells CSATSRLAGEETQYF. The DNA of the CDR3 is TGCAGTGCTACTAGCAGACTAGCGGGAGAGGAGACCCAGTACTTC.

V gene TRBV6-1 combines with J gene TRBJ1-1; 7 bases are shared with TRBD1. V lost 3 bases and J lost 10; bases outside the gene matches: 5. Per the germline V gene, CDR1 is MNHNS and CDR2 is SASEGT. This CDR3 comprises 12 residues. CDR3 sequence reads: CASSEYRGSAFF. The CDR3 nucleotides are TGTGCCAGCAGTGAGTACAGGGGTTCAGCTTTCTTT.

This clonotype has just a few counts. The rearrangement links TRBV27 to TRBJ2-7; possible D gene TRBD2, 6 bases. The CDR3 extends over 15 amino acids. Germline-derived CDR1 and CDR2 are MNHEY and SMNVEV (reference sequence). The V gene lost 5 bases and the J gene lost 0 bases, with 14 bases spanning the gap. The CDR3 DNA reads TGTGCCAGCAGTCCATTCGCGGGGAGCTCCTACGAGCAGTACTTC. Translating it yields CASSPFAGSSYEQYF.

This clonotype was observed a handful of times. The chain joins TRBV6-5 to TRBJ2-7; D remains unclear. Germline CDR1 MNHEY, CDR2 SVGAGI. Trimming stripped 0 bases from V and 0 bases from J, with 6 bases between. This CDR3 is built from 14 residues. CDR3 residues: CASSYSSNSYEQYF. The CDR3 nucleotides are TGTGCCAGCAGTTACTCGAGCAACTCCTACGAGCAGTACTTC.

The sample holds a few counts of this clonotype. This sequence joins TRBV28 and TRBJ1-3; TRBD1 agrees at 7 bases. V shed 5 bases and J 4 bases; nucleotides not matched to a gene: 14. CDR1 is MDHEN and CDR2 is SYDVKM in the germline V gene. This CDR3 comprises 17 residues. CDR3 in amino acids: CASSPPLTGAEGNTIYF. CDR3 sequence (DNA): TGTGCCAGCAGTCCCCCCCTAACAGGGGCGGAAGGAAACACCATATATTTT.